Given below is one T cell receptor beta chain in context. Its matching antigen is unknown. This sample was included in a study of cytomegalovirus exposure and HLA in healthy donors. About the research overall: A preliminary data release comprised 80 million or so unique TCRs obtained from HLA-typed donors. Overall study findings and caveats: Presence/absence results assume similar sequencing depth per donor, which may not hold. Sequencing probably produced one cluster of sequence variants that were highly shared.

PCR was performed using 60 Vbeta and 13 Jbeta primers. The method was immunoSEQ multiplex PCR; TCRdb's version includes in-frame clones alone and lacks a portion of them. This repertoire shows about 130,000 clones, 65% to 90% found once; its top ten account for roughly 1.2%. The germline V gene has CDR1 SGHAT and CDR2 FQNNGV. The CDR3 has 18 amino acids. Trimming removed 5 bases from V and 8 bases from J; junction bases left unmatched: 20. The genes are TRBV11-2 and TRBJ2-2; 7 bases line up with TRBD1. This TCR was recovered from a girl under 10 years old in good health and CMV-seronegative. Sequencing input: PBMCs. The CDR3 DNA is TGTGCCAGCAGCGTGAACCGGGACAGAAAATACACCGTGGGGGAGCTGTTTTTT. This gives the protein CASSVNRDRKYTVGELFF.